What follows are 28 T cell receptor beta chains derived from one specimen sequenced in a study of blood T cell repertoires in COVID-19. Produced via immunoSEQ multiplex PCR; TCRdb's table is partial and in-frame only. The profile covers some 120,000 clones, with roughly 85% appearing a single time and 20% to 30% taken by the ten largest. Sequencing was performed on peripheral blood. Source of these receptors: a human donor in a cohort sampled during active COVID-19.

This clone was observed a few times. The gene calls are TRBV2 and TRBJ1-6; a weak D match, TRBD1 (6 bases). Trimming took 1 base from V and 0 from J, leaving 10 bases between them. CDR3 length: 17 residues. Germline CDR1 reads SNHLY; CDR2 reads FYNNEI. CDR3 sequence reads: CASSEGGQYSYNSPLHF. The DNA of the CDR3 is TGTGCCAGCAGTGAAGGCGGACAGTACTCCTATAATTCACCCCTCCACTTT.

The rearrangement links TRBV2 to TRBJ2-7, with 7 bases aligning to TRBD2. J gave up 7 bases and V 8 bases, and 8 bases lay outside the gene matches. The CDR3 is made up of 12 amino acids. Germline-derived CDR1 and CDR2 are SNHLY and FYNNEI. The CDR3 spells CASEAGRDEQYF. Here the CDR3 DNA reads TGTGCCAGCGAAGCGGGGCGGGATGAGCAGTACTTC.

V gene TRBV27 combines with J gene TRBJ2-3; D uncertain. The CDR3 has 13 residues. V was cut by 8 bases and J by 2 bases, with 11 bases left in between. Germline V CDR1 and CDR2: MNHEY, SMNVEV (reference sequence). The CDR3 nucleotides are TGTGCCAGCGGTGGCAGTCACACAGATACGCAGTATTTT. Its protein product is CASGGSHTDTQYF.

The chain recombines TRBV5-1 with TRBJ1-1; 8 bases are a match to TRBD1. V shed 5 bases and J 2 bases; nucleotides not matched to a gene: 14. The CDR3 contains 17 residues. CDR1 and CDR2 from the germline V gene are SGHRS and YFSETQ. This chain's CDR3 is CASSTGQGLEINTEAFF. The CDR3 DNA is TGCGCCAGCAGTACCGGACAGGGCCTGGAAATAAACACTGAAGCTTTCTTT.

The chain recombines TRBV4-3 with TRBJ1-2; 7 nucleotides line up with TRBD1. The germline CDR1 and CDR2 sequences are LGHNA and YSLEER. This CDR3 comprises 15 residues. Germline trimming cut 2 bases from V and 8 bases from J; bases unmatched to any gene: 11. CDR3 residues: CASSQTVGGVEGYTF. CDR3 DNA: TGCGCCAGCAGCCAAACTGTAGGGGGCGTAGAGGGCTACACCTTC.

This clone was observed a single time. J is TRBJ2-7 and V is TRBV29-1; the match to TRBD2 covers 16 bases. CDR1 is SQVTM, CDR2 ANQGSEA, per germline. CDR3 length equals 15 residues. The V segment lost 6 bases and the J segment 3 bases; nucleotides outside the gene matches: 5. The CDR3 bases are TGCAGCGTAGAGGGACTAGCGGGGGGGTACTACGAGCAGTACTTC. Its translation: CSVEGLAGGYYEQYF.

The chain carries TRBV5-1 and TRBJ2-1, with D perhaps matching TRBD1 (6 bases). The germline V and J ends were trimmed by 1 base and 6 bases, with 11 bases remaining between them. CDR3 size: 14 residues. Looked up from germline, CDR1 is SGHRS and CDR2 is YFSETQ. The CDR3 bases are TGCGCCAGCAGCTTGACAGGGCACTTCAATGAGCAGTTCTTC. Its translation: CASSLTGHFNEQFF.

Only a few counts were recorded for this clone. DNA for the CDR3: TGTGCCAGCAGTGACTCACAAGAGCAGTACTTC. As protein: CASSDSQEQYF. The chain couples TRBV28 to TRBJ2-7; D remains ambiguous. The V end lost 5 bases, the J end lost 7 bases, and 9 bases lay between the germline ends. Germline assignment: CDR1 MDHEN and CDR2 SYDVKM. CDR3 size: 11 residues. Drawing the rest from reference TRBV28 and TRBJ2-7, the complete variable domain is DVKVTQSSRYLVKRTGEKVFLECVQDMDHENMFWYRQDPGLGLRLIYFSYDVKMKEKGDIPEGYSVSREKKERFSLILESASTNQTSMYLCASSDSQEQYFGPGTRLTVT.

This clone was recorded a few times. This sequence joins TRBV29-1 and TRBJ2-7, with D perhaps TRBD1 (5 bases). V lost 3 bases to trimming and J lost 4 bases, with 7 bases between them. Germline V gene data show CDR1 as SQVTM and CDR2 as ANQGSEA. The CDR3 is 11 residues long. The CDR3 loop reads CSVDRVYEQYF. The CDR3 DNA sequence: TGCAGCGTTGACAGGGTATACGAGCAGTACTTC.

The chain uses TRBV5-4 and TRBJ2-1, with 10 bases lining up with TRBD2. The junction had 3 bases not matched to a gene; V was cut back by 2 bases and J by 4 bases. Germline CDR1 is SGHNT and CDR2 is YYREEE (reference sequence). The CDR3 spans 15 residues. The CDR3 sequence: CASSFGLAAYNEQFF. CDR3 nucleotides: TGTGCCAGCAGCTTCGGACTAGCGGCGTACAATGAGCAGTTCTTC.

The V gene is TRBV5-1, the J gene TRBJ2-1; TRBD2 matches 8 bases. V was clipped by 0 bases and J by 5 bases; unmatched bases: 1. The germline gives CDR1 SGHRS, CDR2 YFSETQ. The length of the CDR3 is 14 residues. The DNA of the CDR3 is TGCGCCAGCAGCTTGGCACTAGCGGACAATGAGCAGTTCTTC. Translating gives CASSLALADNEQFF. Variable domain in full (rest from reference TRBV5-1 and TRBJ2-1): KAGVTQTPRYLIKTRGQQVTLSCSPISGHRSVSWYQQTPGQGLQFLFEYFSETQRNKGNFPGRFSGRQFSNSRSEMNVSTLELGDSALYLCASSLALADNEQFFGPGTRLTVL.

The V and J genes are TRBV4-1 and TRBJ2-1; D not certain. This CDR3 is 13 amino acids long. Germline V gene lookup returns CDR1 MGHRA and CDR2 YSYEKL. Trimming took off 1 base at V and 9 bases at J, with 10 bases between the two ends. The CDR3 here is CASSQVLVSEQFF. The CDR3 nucleotides are TGCGCCAGCAGCCAAGTTTTAGTTAGTGAGCAGTTCTTC.

The chain joins TRBV2 to TRBJ2-7, with a tentative D call TRBD2 (6 bases). The V end was cut by 2 bases, the J end by 12 bases, with 14 bases between. Germline V CDR1 and CDR2: SNHLY, FYNNEI. The CDR3 sequence is 12 residues long. The CDR3 sequence is CASSEQVGGGYF. The CDR3 bases are TGTGCCAGCAGTGAACAGGTGGGAGGCGGGTACTTC.

This clone was seen more than once but under ten times. The chain combines TRBV2 with TRBJ1-2, with 10 bases identical to TRBD1. In germline, CDR1 is SNHLY, CDR2 FYNNEI. CDR3 length: 14 residues. With 7 bases clipped from V and 6 bases from J, the junction kept 8 bases outside the gene matches. The CDR3: CASKGTGVLHGYTF. CDR3 bases: TGTGCCAGCAAGGGGACAGGGGTTCTACATGGCTACACCTTC.

The chain employs TRBV5-4 and TRBJ2-1; D unresolved. Germline V gene sequence: CDR1 SGHNT, CDR2 YYREEE (reference sequence). Trimming cost V 4 bases and J 7 bases, with 12 bases left between them. The CDR3 has 13 residues. CDR3 DNA: TGTGCCAGCAGCCAGGAAAATATAAATGAGCAGTTCTTC. This translates into CASSQENINEQFF.

This clone has a handful of counts. The genes are TRBV28 and TRBJ1-4; 7 bases are shared with TRBD1. The V and J ends lost 2 bases and 5 bases, in that order; junction bases with no gene match: 5. Germline CDR1 reads MDHEN; CDR2 reads SYDVKM. This CDR3 comprises 15 residues. In DNA, the CDR3 is TGTGCCAGCAGTTTAAACAGGGGCGGCAATGAAAAACTGTTTTTT. Amino acid sequence: CASSLNRGGNEKLFF.

This chain connects TRBV6-5 to TRBJ1-6; 9 bases match TRBD1. Per germline, CDR1 MNHEY and CDR2 SVGAGI. Trimming removed 4 bases from V and 6 bases from J; junction bases left unmatched: 4. CDR3 length equals 15 residues. The CDR3 here is CASSSGTGFNSPLHF. The CDR3 nucleotides read TGTGCCAGCAGTTCCGGGACAGGGTTTAATTCACCCCTCCACTTT.

This chain joins TRBV6-5 and TRBJ1-2; 7 bases agree with TRBD1. The germline V gene encodes CDR1 MNHEY and CDR2 SVGAGI. Trimming cost V 4 bases and J 4 bases; bases outside gene matches: 6. This CDR3 region has 14 residues. The CDR3 nucleotides read TGTGCCAGCAGTTTTGACAGGGCACCCTATGGCTACACCTTC. It encodes CASSFDRAPYGYTF.

The chain couples TRBV9 to TRBJ2-5, with TRBD2 matching 10 bases. CDR1 is SGDLS, CDR2 YYNGEE, per germline. This CDR3 has 15 residues. Germline trimming cut 0 bases from V and 4 bases from J; bases unmatched to any gene: 3. The CDR3 protein is CASSVGAGGTETQYF. The CDR3 DNA reads TGTGCCAGCAGCGTAGGAGCGGGAGGGACAGAGACCCAGTACTTC.

This chain connects TRBV27 to TRBJ2-2, with TRBD2 as a possible D gene (5 bases). CDR3 length equals 12 residues. V lost 5 bases and J 6 bases, leaving 7 bases between the germline ends. Germline V gene lookup returns CDR1 MNHEY and CDR2 SMNVEV (reference sequence). The DNA for the CDR3 is TGTGCCAGCAGTCAGAGGGCCGGGGAGCTGTTTTTT. Translated, it gives CASSQRAGELFF.

The chain combines TRBV27 with TRBJ2-5; D is undetermined. The CDR3 length is 10 residues. Germline V gene sequence: CDR1 MNHEY, CDR2 SMNVEV (reference sequence). V was trimmed by 8 bases and J by 5 bases, leaving 6 bases between them. CDR3 sequence reads: CASGKETQYF. CDR3 sequence (DNA): TGTGCCAGCGGCAAGGAGACCCAGTACTTC.

This clone showed up just once. V gene TRBV15 combines with J gene TRBJ2-1; 14 nucleotides agree with TRBD2. Germline loops: CDR1 LNHNV, CDR2 YYDKDF (reference sequence). V gave up 0 bases and J gave up 5 bases; unmatched junction bases: 12. CDR3 length: 20 amino acids. CDR3 protein: CATSRDSGTSGGVMDNEQFF. The CDR3 DNA sequence: TGTGCCACCAGCAGAGATAGCGGGACTAGCGGGGGAGTAATGGACAATGAGCAGTTCTTC.

The chain uses TRBV7-2 and TRBJ2-1; 12 nucleotides match TRBD2. The CDR3 length is 18 residues. Unmatched junction bases numbered 13, after V lost 8 bases and J lost 2 bases. The V gene's germline CDR1 is SGHTA and CDR2 FQGNSA. CDR3 protein: CASGSRTSGAGAYNEQFF. The CDR3 DNA follows: TGTGCCAGCGGAAGTCGGACTAGCGGGGCGGGGGCCTACAATGAGCAGTTCTTC. The variable domain in full, completed from reference TRBV7-2 and TRBJ2-1, reads GAGVSQSPSNKVTEKGKDVELRCDPISGHTALYWYRQSLGQGLEFLIYFQGNSAPDKSGLPSDRFSAERTGGSVSTLTIQRTQQEDSAVYLCASGSRTSGAGAYNEQFFGPGTRLTVL.

The rearrangement joins TRBV29-1 to TRBJ2-5; 9 nucleotides align to TRBD1. Trimming took 7 bases from V and 4 from J; bases not matched to a gene: 4. Germline-derived CDR1 and CDR2 are SQVTM and ANQGSEA. The CDR3 extends over 12 amino acids. The CDR3 region is CSAGTGRETQYF. For the CDR3, the DNA is TGCAGCGCCGGGACAGGGAGAGAGACCCAGTACTTC.

This clone was counted a few times. The V gene is TRBV18, the J gene TRBJ1-1, with 7 bases fitting TRBD1. Trimming took 2 bases from V and 4 from J; bases not matched to a gene: 13. Germline CDR1 and CDR2: KGHSH and LQKENI. The CDR3 has 17 residues. CDR3 nucleotides: TGTGCCAGCTCACCAAGTAGCACAGGGGACTCGGGCACTGAAGCTTTCTTT. Its protein is CASSPSSTGDSGTEAFF.

The V call is TRBV28, the J call TRBJ2-2, with 12 bases that match TRBD2. The CDR3 length is 15 residues. Trimming removed 6 bases from V and 6 bases from J; junction bases left unmatched: 5. The germline gives CDR1 MDHEN, CDR2 SYDVKM. The CDR3, as DNA: TGTGCCAGCAGCCTAGCGGGGGGGCGGGCCGGGGAGCTGTTTTTT. Translating gives CASSLAGGRAGELFF.

This clone was seen more than once but under ten times. V and J are TRBV5-4 and TRBJ2-7; possibly TRBD1 for D (7 bases). This CDR3 spans 15 amino acids. V gave up 0 bases and J gave up 4 bases, with 14 bases separating them. Germline CDR1 reads SGHNT; CDR2 reads YYREEE (reference sequence). As DNA, the CDR3 is TGTGCCAGCAGCTTGGGCTCCAGGGGGGATTACGAGCAGTACTTC. This encodes CASSLGSRGDYEQYF.

The V and J genes are TRBV7-2 and TRBJ1-4, with D possibly TRBD1 on 6 matching bases. Germline CDR1 and CDR2: SGHTA and FQGNSA. This CDR3 comprises 14 residues. The V end was cut by 3 bases, the J end by 1 base, with 6 bases between. CDR3 sequence: CASSFRGTNEKLFF. CDR3 coding DNA: TGTGCCAGCAGCTTCAGGGGAACTAATGAAAAACTGTTTTTT. The full variable domain, with the rest looked up from reference TRBV7-2 and TRBJ1-4, is GAGVSQSPSNKVTEKGKDVELRCDPISGHTALYWYRQSLGQGLEFLIYFQGNSAPDKSGLPSDRFSAERTGGSVSTLTIQRTQQEDSAVYLCASSFRGTNEKLFFGSGTQLSVL.